This T cell receptor beta chain was observed in a study of spatial heterogeneity in lung cancer. TCRdb re-called the 5' RACE reads through MiXCR, storing one row per CDR3 protein. This table holds about 5,000 distinct CDR3 sequences, approximately 16% found once. Stated time point: sample taken at primary tumor resection. Unsorted whole RNA samples from tumor, nontumor lung or frozen PBMC were sequenced. There were some 76 donors, all of them untreated patients with early-stage non-small cell lung cancer. The CDR3 spans 13 residues. Trimming took 4 bases from V and 4 from J, leaving 13 bases between them. The germline V gene has CDR1 SQVTM and CDR2 ANQGSEA. Concerning this clonotype: In a library made to pick up alpha chains, this beta chain is a stray read with a size that means little.

This chain connects TRBV29-1 to TRBJ1-1, with D perhaps matching TRBD1 (5 bases). The sequencing used normal lung tissue next to the tumor, collected at surgery. The receptor was isolated from a male donor with early-stage non-small cell lung cancer. CDR3 DNA sequence: TGCAGCGTTGCTCTCCACAGGAGCACTGAAGCTTTCTTT. Translating it yields CSVALHRSTEAFF.